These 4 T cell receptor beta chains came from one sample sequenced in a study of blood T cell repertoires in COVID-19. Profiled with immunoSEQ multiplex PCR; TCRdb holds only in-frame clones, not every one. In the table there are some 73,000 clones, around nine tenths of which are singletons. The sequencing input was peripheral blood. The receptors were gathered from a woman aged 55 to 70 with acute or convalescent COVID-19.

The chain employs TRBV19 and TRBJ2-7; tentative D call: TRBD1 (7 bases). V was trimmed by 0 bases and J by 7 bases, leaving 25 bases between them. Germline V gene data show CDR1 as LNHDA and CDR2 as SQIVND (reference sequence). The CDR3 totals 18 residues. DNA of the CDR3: TGTGCCAGTAGTATAGATAGGAGGGGGCTTAAATCTCCGCAAGAGCAGTACTTC. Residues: CASSIDRRGLKSPQEQYF.

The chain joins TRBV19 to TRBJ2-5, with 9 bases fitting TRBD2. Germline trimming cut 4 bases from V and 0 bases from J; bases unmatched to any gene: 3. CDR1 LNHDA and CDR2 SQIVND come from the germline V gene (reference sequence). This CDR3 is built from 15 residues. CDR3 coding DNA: TGTGCCAGTAGTAGCGTAGCGGGGGACCAAGAGACCCAGTACTTC. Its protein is CASSSVAGDQETQYF.

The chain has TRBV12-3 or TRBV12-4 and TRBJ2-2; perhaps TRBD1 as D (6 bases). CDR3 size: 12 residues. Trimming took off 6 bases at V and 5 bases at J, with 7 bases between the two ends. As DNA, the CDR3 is TGTGCCAGCAGCCAGGGGACCGGGGAGCTGTTTTTT. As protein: CASSQGTGELFF.

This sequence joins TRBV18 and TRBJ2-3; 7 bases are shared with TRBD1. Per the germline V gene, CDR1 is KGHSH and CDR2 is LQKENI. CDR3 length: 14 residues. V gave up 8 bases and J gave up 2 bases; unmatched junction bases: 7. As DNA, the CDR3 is TGTGCCAGCCGAGGGACAGTCTCCACAGATACGCAGTATTTT. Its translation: CASRGTVSTDTQYF. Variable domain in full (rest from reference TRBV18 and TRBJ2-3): NAGVMQNPRHLVRRRGQEARLRCSPMKGHSHVYWYRQLPEEGLKFMVYLQKENIIDESGMPKERFSAEFPKEGPSILRIQQVVRGDSAAYFCASRGTVSTDTQYFGPGTRLTVL.